The 11 T cell receptor beta chains given below trace back to one sample, sequenced in a study of T cell changes during pregnancy in multiple sclerosis. The assay was immunoSEQ multiplex PCR, and TCRdb's table has in-frame clones only and misses some. The data contain some 59,000 clones, about 92% of them seen just once; the ten biggest clones take up 5.5% to 7%. The material sequenced was peripheral blood, taken in the third trimester of pregnancy. The receptors shown here come from a female donor in good health, enrolled as a control in a pregnancy study.

This chain uses TRBV5-1 with TRBJ2-5; tentatively, D is TRBD1 (5 bases). Germline V lookup: CDR1 SGHRS, CDR2 YFSETQ. The ends were cut back, 3 bases at V and 7 bases at J, with 7 bases in the middle. This CDR3 region has 11 residues. For the CDR3, the DNA is TGCGCCAGCAGCTACCAGGGGACCCAGTACTTC. Its translation is CASSYQGTQYF.

Here the CDR3 reads CASSPPRDRPTYEQYF. CDR3 nucleotide sequence: TGTGCCAGCAGTCCTCCTAGGGACAGACCCACCTACGAGCAGTACTTC. V gene TRBV27 combines with J gene TRBJ2-7; 7 bases line up with TRBD1. The V and J ends lost 5 bases and 2 bases, in that order; junction bases with no gene match: 12. Germline CDR1 reads MNHEY; CDR2 reads SMNVEV (reference sequence). The CDR3 is made up of 16 amino acids.

The chain links TRBV6-5 to TRBJ1-1; 8 bases line up with TRBD1. Germline V gene lookup returns CDR1 MNHEY and CDR2 SVGAGI. With V trimmed by 6 bases and J by 4 bases, 7 bases remained unmatched. The CDR3 length is 14 residues. The CDR3 spells CASRPFDRGTEAFF. The CDR3 DNA reads as TGTGCCAGCAGACCGTTTGACAGGGGCACTGAAGCTTTCTTT.

The V gene is TRBV4-1, the J gene TRBJ2-2; D remains unclear. This CDR3 comprises 13 residues. Germline V gene sequence: CDR1 MGHRA, CDR2 YSYEKL. The V end lost 7 bases, the J end lost 1 base, and 7 bases lay between the germline ends. The CDR3 region has the DNA TGCGCCAGCACTTCGGGGAACACCGGGGAGCTGTTTTTT. Its translation: CASTSGNTGELFF.

The rearrangement uses TRBV2 and TRBJ2-1, with 7 bases fitting TRBD2. Germline CDR1 SNHLY, CDR2 FYNNEI. This CDR3 contains 16 residues. The V and J ends lost 2 bases and 1 base, in that order; junction bases with no gene match: 5. DNA of the CDR3: TGTGCCAGCAGTGAAAGTCTAGCGGTTTCCTACAATGAGCAGTTCTTC. Its protein product is CASSESLAVSYNEQFF.

This clone was recorded only once. V usage is TRBV27 and J usage is TRBJ2-3; 12 bases are a match to TRBD2. This CDR3 region has 16 residues. Germline-derived CDR1 and CDR2 are MNHEY and SMNVEV (reference sequence). Trimming cost V 6 bases and J 2 bases; bases outside gene matches: 6. In DNA form, the CDR3 reads TGTGCCAGCAGCCCTGGACTAGCGGGAAACACAGATACGCAGTATTTT. Translation gives CASSPGLAGNTDTQYF.

The chain recombines TRBV14 with TRBJ2-3; maybe TRBD2 (6 bases). V dropped 4 bases and J dropped 5 bases, with 16 bases sitting between them. Germline CDR1 SGHDN, CDR2 FVKESK. CDR3 length equals 15 residues. CDR3 protein: CASSLGTSRRDTQYF. Here the CDR3 DNA reads TGTGCCAGCAGCCTCGGGACTTCGCGCCGAGATACGCAGTATTTT.

CDR3 region: CAWSGTGPYEQYF. CDR3 coding DNA: TGTGCCTGGAGTGGGACAGGTCCCTACGAGCAGTACTTC. The V call is TRBV30, the J call TRBJ2-7, with TRBD1 identical over 7 bases. The CDR3 runs 13 residues. V gave up 1 base and J gave up 2 bases; unmatched junction bases: 2. From germline, CDR1 is GTSNPN and CDR2 SVGIG (reference sequence).

V and J are TRBV27 and TRBJ2-1; 8 bases are shared with TRBD1. With 5 bases clipped from V and 9 bases from J, the junction kept 3 bases outside the gene matches. The germline V gene has CDR1 MNHEY and CDR2 SMNVEV (reference sequence). This CDR3 region has 12 residues. The chain's CDR3 is CASSGQGFEQFF. The CDR3 nucleotides read TGTGCCAGCAGTGGACAGGGATTTGAGCAGTTCTTC.

The chain uses TRBV10-3 and TRBJ1-2; the match to TRBD1 covers 7 bases. CDR3 length equals 15 residues. CDR1 and CDR2 from the germline V gene are ENHRY and SYGVKD. Losses at the gene ends were 1 base for V and 1 base for J; bases not matched to a gene: 3. The CDR3 protein is CAISEWTGLNYGYTF. The CDR3 region has the DNA TGTGCCATCAGTGAGTGGACAGGACTTAACTATGGCTACACCTTC.

This rearrangement joins TRBV10-1 to TRBJ1-2; D possibly corresponds to TRBD1 (5 bases). The CDR3 has 15 amino acids. V was cut by 6 bases and J by 5 bases, with 19 bases left in between. Germline V gene sequence: CDR1 WNHNN, CDR2 SYGVQD (reference sequence). CDR3 bases: TGCGCCAGCAGCCCAGGGCCGAAAACTCAGTATGGCTACACCTTC. It codes for CASSPGPKTQYGYTF.